A single sample gave rise to the 10 T cell receptor beta chains below, sequenced in a study of blood T cell repertoires in COVID-19. Assay: immunoSEQ multiplex PCR; the TCRdb copy retains only in-frame clones and omits some. This sample has some 150,000 clones, with around 87% found just once. Sequenced sample: peripheral blood. Receptor source: a woman aged 40 to 49 with acute or convalescent COVID-19.

The chain recombines TRBV18 with TRBJ2-4; 7 nucleotides align to TRBD2. Trimming cost V 0 bases and J 0 bases; bases outside gene matches: 5. CDR1 and CDR2 (germline): KGHSH, LQKENI. This CDR3 is built from 17 residues. This chain's CDR3 is CASSPPGEGTAKNIQYF. For the CDR3, the DNA is TGTGCCAGCTCACCACCCGGGGAGGGGACAGCCAAAAACATTCAGTACTTC.

The chain is built from TRBV29-1 and TRBJ2-7; 9 nucleotides line up with TRBD1. Trimming cost V 4 bases and J 5 bases; bases outside gene matches: 6. The CDR3 runs to 13 residues. Germline V gene sequence: CDR1 SQVTM, CDR2 ANQGSEA. The CDR3 sequence: CSVAGTGSHEQYF. The CDR3 coding sequence is TGCAGCGTTGCCGGGACAGGGTCCCACGAGCAGTACTTC.

The chain employs TRBV2 and TRBJ2-4; 13 positions match TRBD2. This CDR3 is built from 16 residues. Germline V gene lookup returns CDR1 SNHLY and CDR2 FYNNEI. The junction had 8 bases not matched to a gene; V was cut back by 6 bases and J by 6 bases. CDR3 bases: TGTGCCAGCAGCGGGACTAGCGGGATCCTTGGAAACATTCAGTACTTC. This sequence encodes CASSGTSGILGNIQYF.

The rearrangement links TRBV6-4 to TRBJ2-6, with TRBD1 matching 8 bases. V was pared by 4 bases and J by 2 bases, with 4 bases of the junction left unmatched. The CDR3 covers 16 residues. CDR1 and CDR2 from the germline V gene are MRHNA and SNTAGT. CDR3 in DNA: TGTGCCAGCAGTGCCACAGGGGGGCCTGGGGCCAACGTCCTGACTTTC. Residues: CASSATGGPGANVLTF.

The chain uses TRBV3-1 (or the pseudogene TRBV3-2) and TRBJ2-3; D possibly corresponds to TRBD2 (5 bases). Trimming shortened V by 4 bases and J by 5 bases, and 10 bases separated the two germline ends. The CDR3 contains 13 residues. CDR1 and CDR2 from the germline V gene are LGHDT and YNNKEL (reference sequence). The CDR3 DNA reads as TGTGCCAGCAGCCCGGGGTTCGTAGATACGCAGTATTTT. Translation gives CASSPGFVDTQYF.

The rearrangement joins TRBV9 to TRBJ2-3; TRBD2 agrees at 9 bases. CDR1 is SGDLS, CDR2 YYNGEE, per germline. CDR3 length: 14 residues. The trim removed 4 bases at V and 2 bases at J, leaving 2 bases unmatched. The CDR3 DNA follows: TGTGCCAGCAGCAAGCGGGGGGACACAGATACGCAGTATTTT. This translates into CASSKRGDTDTQYF. Full variable domain (outside the CDR3, taken from reference TRBV9 and TRBJ2-3): DSGVTQTPKHLITATGQRVTLRCSPRSGDLSVYWYQQSLDQGLQFLIQYYNGEERAKGNILERFSAQQFPDLHSELNLSSLELGDSALYFCASSKRGDTDTQYFGPGTRLTVL.

The chain is built from TRBV25-1 and TRBJ2-3, with 8 positions matching TRBD2. Germline trimming cut 2 bases from V and 11 bases from J; bases unmatched to any gene: 3. The CDR3 is 12 residues long. CDR1 and CDR2 from the germline V gene are MGHDK and SYGVNS. The CDR3 nucleotides are TGTGCCAGCAGTGAAGCGGGGGGCTTGCAGTATTTT. Its translation is CASSEAGGLQYF.

The chain employs TRBV5-1 and TRBJ2-3, with 15 bases matching TRBD2. Germline V CDR1 and CDR2: SGHRS, YFSETQ. The J segment lost 0 bases and the V segment lost 4 bases, leaving 6 bases of the junction unmatched. CDR3 size: 18 residues. CDR3 residues: CASSPGLAGGPSTDTQYF. CDR3 DNA sequence: TGCGCCAGCAGCCCTGGACTAGCGGGGGGGCCTAGCACAGATACGCAGTATTTT.

The chain couples TRBV11-1 to TRBJ2-3; 9 bases match TRBD2. The CDR3 extends over 15 amino acids. CDR1 and CDR2 (germline): SGHAT, FQDESV (reference sequence). Trimming removed 4 bases from V and 3 bases from J; junction bases left unmatched: 5. CDR3 bases: TGTGCCAGCAGCTCCGGGACTAGCCATACAGATACGCAGTATTTT. The encoded protein is CASSSGTSHTDTQYF.

The rearrangement uses TRBV6-2 or TRBV6-3 and TRBJ1-5; a possible D gene is TRBD1 (6 bases). The CDR3 spans 15 residues. V gave up 2 bases and J gave up 1 base, with 9 bases separating them. Germline values: CDR1 MNHEY, CDR2 SVGEGT. Here the CDR3 reads CASSYLQGSNQPQHF. The CDR3 nucleotides are TGTGCCAGCAGTTACCTACAGGGAAGCAATCAGCCCCAGCATTTT.